Shown below are 15 T cell receptor beta chains from a single sample sequenced in a study of cytomegalovirus exposure and HLA in healthy donors. TCRdb's copy holds only in-frame clones and misses some; the assay was immunoSEQ multiplex PCR. The data hold under 200,000 clones, with roughly nine tenths observed a single time. The sequencing input was PBMCs. Receptors were obtained from a woman younger than 35 in good health and CMV-seropositive.

The V gene is TRBV5-6, the J gene TRBJ1-2; no clear D gene. Germline V gene data show CDR1 as SGHDT and CDR2 as YYEEEE. Deletions cut 7 bases from V and 2 bases from J, with 15 bases between. The CDR3 sequence is 14 residues long. CDR3 residues: CASSEILLNYGYTF. CDR3 bases: TGTGCCAGCTCCGAGATTCTACTAAACTATGGCTACACCTTC.

The gene calls are TRBV5-8 and TRBJ1-2; 10 bases align to TRBD1. This CDR3 region has 12 residues. The V and J ends lost 3 bases and 8 bases, in that order; junction bases with no gene match: 1. The germline CDR1 and CDR2 sequences are SGHTS and YDEGEE. The CDR3 region is CASSWTGGGYTF. The CDR3 DNA reads as TGTGCCAGCAGCTGGACAGGGGGAGGCTACACCTTC.

The chain links TRBV19 to TRBJ2-3; D call uncertain. The V gene's germline CDR1 is LNHDA and CDR2 SQIVND (reference sequence). The CDR3 length is 13 residues. The germline V and J ends were trimmed by 3 bases and 2 bases, with 6 bases remaining between them. DNA for the CDR3: TGTGCCAGTAGTATTGGCTTCACAGATACGCAGTATTTT. It translates to CASSIGFTDTQYF.

This clone was found once. The genes are TRBV28 and TRBJ2-7; TRBD1 matches at 11 bases. In germline, CDR1 is MDHEN, CDR2 SYDVKM. The CDR3 has 14 amino acids. The V gene end was trimmed by 8 bases and the J gene end by 2 bases; junction bases not matched to a gene: 5. CDR3 bases: TGTGCCAGCTGGGGGACAGGGGGTACCTACGAGCAGTACTTC. Protein product: CASWGTGGTYEQYF.

The V call is TRBV7-2, the J call TRBJ2-7, with 12 bases aligning to TRBD2. The CDR3 is 15 residues long. Unmatched junction bases numbered 2, after V lost 2 bases and J lost 3 bases. CDR1 and CDR2 from the germline V gene are SGHTA and FQGNSA. CDR3 coding DNA: TGTGCCAGCAGCTTACAACTAGCGGGAGGCTACGAGCAGTACTTC. Amino acids: CASSLQLAGGYEQYF.

The chain employs TRBV2 and TRBJ2-3, with D perhaps TRBD1 (8 bases). CDR1 and CDR2 from the germline V gene are SNHLY and FYNNEI. V lost 6 bases to trimming and J lost 3 bases, with 19 bases between them. The CDR3 runs to 16 residues. The CDR3 DNA is TGTGCCAGCAGCGTAGTACAGGGGGGGTGGACAGATACGCAGTATTTT. This gives the protein CASSVVQGGWTDTQYF. The variable domain in full, completed from reference TRBV2 and TRBJ2-3, reads EPEVTQTPSHQVTQMGQEVILRCVPISNHLYFYWYRQILGQKVEFLVSFYNNEISEKSEIFDDQFSVERPDGSNFTLKIRSTKLEDSAMYFCASSVVQGGWTDTQYFGPGTRLTVL.

This clone occurred once. The chain joins TRBV7-9 to TRBJ2-5, with D possibly being TRBD2 (5 bases). The V end lost 5 bases, the J end lost 3 bases, and 16 bases lay between the germline ends. This CDR3 spans 15 amino acids. Germline V lookup: CDR1 SEHNR, CDR2 FQNEAQ (reference sequence). CDR3 coding DNA: TGTGCCAGCAGCCCCCGGGGTGCACTCGAAGAGACCCAGTACTTC. This gives the protein CASSPRGALEETQYF.

The rearrangement links TRBV4-1 to TRBJ2-7; TRBD1 matches 11 bases. Germline CDR1 MGHRA, CDR2 YSYEKL. The trim removed 4 bases at V and 7 bases at J, leaving 6 bases unmatched. There are 14 residues in the CDR3. CDR3 in DNA: TGCGCCAGCAGCCTACCGGGACAGGGGGGTGAGCAGTACTTC. Encoded protein: CASSLPGQGGEQYF.

The chain links TRBV2 to TRBJ2-7; 15 nucleotides align to TRBD2. This CDR3 is 16 amino acids long. J was trimmed by 7 bases and V by 6 bases; bases with no gene match: 10. Germline assignment: CDR1 SNHLY and CDR2 FYNNEI. The CDR3 reads CASRGLAGGDLREQYF. In nucleotides, the CDR3 is TGTGCCAGCAGAGGACTAGCGGGAGGGGACTTGAGGGAGCAGTACTTC.

The J gene is TRBJ2-7, the V gene TRBV10-1; no reliable D call. Germline assignment: CDR1 WNHNN and CDR2 SYGVQD (reference sequence). CDR3 length: 16 amino acids. The germline V and J ends were trimmed by 2 bases and 0 bases, with 14 bases remaining between them. CDR3 in DNA: TGCGCCAGCAGTGAGATAACTGATAATACCTCCTACGAGCAGTACTTC. Amino acid sequence: CASSEITDNTSYEQYF.

DNA of the CDR3: TGTGCCCTGGGCGGGGTCAATGAGCAGTTCTTC. Translating gives CALGGVNEQFF. The chain carries TRBV2 and TRBJ2-1; maybe TRBD2 (6 bases). V was clipped by 11 bases and J by 6 bases, with 11 bases between them. This CDR3 comprises 11 residues. CDR1 and CDR2 (germline): SNHLY, FYNNEI. The complete variable domain, with remaining parts taken from reference TRBV2 and TRBJ2-1, reads EPEVTQTPSHQVTQMGQEVILRCVPISNHLYFYWYRQILGQKVEFLVSFYNNEISEKSEIFDDQFSVERPDGSNFTLKIRSTKLEDSAMYFCALGGVNEQFFGPGTRLTVL.

This clone has more than one count but fewer than ten. This chain connects TRBV28 to TRBJ2-7; the D gene is possibly TRBD2 (6 bases). The CDR3 is 14 residues long. With 6 bases removed from V and 3 bases from J, the gap between germline ends came to 15 bases. Germline CDR1 MDHEN, CDR2 SYDVKM. The DNA of the CDR3 is TGTGCCAGCAGCCAGACTAGTGGGCGCTACGAGCAGTACTTC. Protein sequence: CASSQTSGRYEQYF.

For the CDR3, the DNA is TGCGCCAGCAGCTTGTACAGGGATGAGCAGTTCTTC. Protein: CASSLYRDEQFF. The chain couples TRBV5-1 to TRBJ2-1, with a weak D call TRBD1 (6 bases). The V and J ends lost 1 base and 8 bases respectively, with 7 bases between them. The CDR3 loop spans 12 amino acids. Germline lookup yields CDR1 SGHRS and CDR2 YFSETQ.

This chain joins TRBV4-1 and TRBJ2-3; D is perhaps TRBD1 (6 bases). Trimming shortened V by 4 bases and J by 6 bases, and 8 bases separated the two germline ends. Germline assignment: CDR1 MGHRA and CDR2 YSYEKL. The CDR3 totals 12 residues. The CDR3 DNA sequence: TGCGCCAGCAGCCCCCAGGGGGATACGCAGTATTTT. Protein: CASSPQGDTQYF.

The rearrangement links TRBV5-1 to TRBJ2-3, with D perhaps TRBD2 (7 bases). This CDR3 is built from 17 residues. Trimming pared 5 bases from V and 1 base from J, leaving 20 bases between. Germline lookup yields CDR1 SGHRS and CDR2 YFSETQ. This chain's CDR3 is CASRASLWGGGTDTQYF. CDR3 bases: TGCGCCAGCAGGGCATCATTATGGGGGGGCGGCACAGATACGCAGTATTTT.